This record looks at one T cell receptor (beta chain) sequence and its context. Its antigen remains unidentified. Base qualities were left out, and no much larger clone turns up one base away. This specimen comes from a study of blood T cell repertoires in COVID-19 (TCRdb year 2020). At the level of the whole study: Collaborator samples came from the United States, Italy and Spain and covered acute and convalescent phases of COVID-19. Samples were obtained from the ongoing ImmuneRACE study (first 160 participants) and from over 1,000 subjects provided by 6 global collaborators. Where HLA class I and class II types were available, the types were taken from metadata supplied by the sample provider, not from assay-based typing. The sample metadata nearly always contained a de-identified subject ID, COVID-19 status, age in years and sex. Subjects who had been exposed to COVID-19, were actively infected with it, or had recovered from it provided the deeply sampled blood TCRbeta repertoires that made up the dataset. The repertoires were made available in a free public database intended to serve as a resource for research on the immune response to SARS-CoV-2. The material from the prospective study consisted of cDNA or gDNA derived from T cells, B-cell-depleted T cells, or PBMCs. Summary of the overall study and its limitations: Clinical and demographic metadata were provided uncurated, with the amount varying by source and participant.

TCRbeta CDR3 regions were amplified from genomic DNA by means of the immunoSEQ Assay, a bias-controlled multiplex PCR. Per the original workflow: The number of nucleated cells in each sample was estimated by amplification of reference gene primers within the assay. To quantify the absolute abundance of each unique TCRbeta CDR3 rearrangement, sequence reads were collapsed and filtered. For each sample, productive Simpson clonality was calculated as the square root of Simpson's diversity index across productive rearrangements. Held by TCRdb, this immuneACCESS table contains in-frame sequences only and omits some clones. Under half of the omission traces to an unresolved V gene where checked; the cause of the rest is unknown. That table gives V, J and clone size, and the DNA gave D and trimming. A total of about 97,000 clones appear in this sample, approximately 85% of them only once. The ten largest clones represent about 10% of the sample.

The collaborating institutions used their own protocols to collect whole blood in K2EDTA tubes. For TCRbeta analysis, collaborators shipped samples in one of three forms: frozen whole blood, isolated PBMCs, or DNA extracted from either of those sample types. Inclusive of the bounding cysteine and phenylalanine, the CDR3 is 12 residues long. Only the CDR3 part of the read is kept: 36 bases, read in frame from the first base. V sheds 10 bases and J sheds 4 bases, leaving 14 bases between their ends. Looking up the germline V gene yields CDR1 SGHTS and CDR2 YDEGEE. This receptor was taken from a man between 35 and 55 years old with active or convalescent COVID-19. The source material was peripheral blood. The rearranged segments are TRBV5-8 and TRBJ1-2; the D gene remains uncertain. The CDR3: CAAPGRLYGYTF. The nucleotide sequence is TGTGCCGCCCCCGGGAGGCTCTATGGCTACACCTTC.